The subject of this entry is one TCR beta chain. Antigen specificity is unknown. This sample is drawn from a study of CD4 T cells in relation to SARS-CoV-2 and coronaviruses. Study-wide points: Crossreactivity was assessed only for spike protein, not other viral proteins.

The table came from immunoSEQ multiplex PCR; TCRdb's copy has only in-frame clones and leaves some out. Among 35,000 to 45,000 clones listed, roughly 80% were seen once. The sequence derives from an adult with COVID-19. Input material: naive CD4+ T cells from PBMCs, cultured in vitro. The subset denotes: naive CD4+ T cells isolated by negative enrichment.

CDR3 DNA: TGCAGCGTTGGGACTAGCGGGAGGGCAGATACGCAGTATTTT. Translating it yields CSVGTSGRADTQYF. This chain links TRBV29-1 with TRBJ2-3, with TRBD2 matching over 15 bases. Germline trimming cut 4 bases from V and 4 bases from J; bases unmatched to any gene: 0. The CDR3 extends over 14 amino acids. Germline V lookup: CDR1 SQVTM, CDR2 ANQGSEA.